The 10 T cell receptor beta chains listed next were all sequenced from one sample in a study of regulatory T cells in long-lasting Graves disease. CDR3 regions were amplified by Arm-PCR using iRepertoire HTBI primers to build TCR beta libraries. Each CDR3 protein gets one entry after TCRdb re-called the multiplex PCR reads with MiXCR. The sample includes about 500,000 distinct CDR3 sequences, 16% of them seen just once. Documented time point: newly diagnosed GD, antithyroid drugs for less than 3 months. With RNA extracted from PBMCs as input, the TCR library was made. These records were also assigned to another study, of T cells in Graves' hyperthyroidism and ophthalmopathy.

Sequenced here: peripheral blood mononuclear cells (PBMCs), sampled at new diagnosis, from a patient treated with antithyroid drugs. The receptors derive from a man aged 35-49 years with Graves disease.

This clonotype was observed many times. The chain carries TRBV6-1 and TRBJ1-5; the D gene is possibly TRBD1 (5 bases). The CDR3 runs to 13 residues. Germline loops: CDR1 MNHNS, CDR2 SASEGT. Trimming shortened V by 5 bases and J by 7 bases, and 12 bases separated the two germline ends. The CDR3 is CASSTRVGQPQHF. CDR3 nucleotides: TGTGCCAGCAGTACCAGGGTTGGCCAGCCCCAGCATTTT.

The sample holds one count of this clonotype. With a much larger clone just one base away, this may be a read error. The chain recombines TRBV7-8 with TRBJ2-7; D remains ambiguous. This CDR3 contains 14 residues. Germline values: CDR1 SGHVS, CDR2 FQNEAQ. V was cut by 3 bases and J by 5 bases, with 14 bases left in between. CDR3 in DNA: TGTGCCAGCAGCTTCGGTTCCATTTCCCACGAGCAGTACTTC. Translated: CASSFGSISHEQYF.

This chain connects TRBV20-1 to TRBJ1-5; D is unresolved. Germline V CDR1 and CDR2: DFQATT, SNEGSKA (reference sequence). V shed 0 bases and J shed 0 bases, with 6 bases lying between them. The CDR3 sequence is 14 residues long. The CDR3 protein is CSARDIRSNQPQHF. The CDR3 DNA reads TGCAGTGCTAGAGATATCCGTAGCAATCAGCCCCAGCATTTT.

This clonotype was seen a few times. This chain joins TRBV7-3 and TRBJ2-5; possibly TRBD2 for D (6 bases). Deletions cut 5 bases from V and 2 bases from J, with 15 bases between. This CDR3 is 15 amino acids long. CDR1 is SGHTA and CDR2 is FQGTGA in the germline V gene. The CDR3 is CASSPGGTAQETQYF. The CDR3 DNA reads TGTGCCAGCAGCCCCGGTGGGACTGCACAAGAGACCCAGTACTTC.

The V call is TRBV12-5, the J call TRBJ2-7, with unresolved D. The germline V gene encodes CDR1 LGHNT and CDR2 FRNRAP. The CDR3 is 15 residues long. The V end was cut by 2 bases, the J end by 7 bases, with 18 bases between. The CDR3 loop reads CASGLSSGPVEEQYF. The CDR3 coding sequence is TGTGCTAGTGGTTTGTCCTCGGGCCCCGTTGAAGAGCAGTACTTC.

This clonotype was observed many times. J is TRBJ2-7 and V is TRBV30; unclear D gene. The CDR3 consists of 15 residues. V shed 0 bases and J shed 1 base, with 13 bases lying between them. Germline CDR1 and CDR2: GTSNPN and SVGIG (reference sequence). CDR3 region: CAWSVPLGNSYEQYF. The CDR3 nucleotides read TGTGCCTGGAGTGTACCCCTAGGGAATTCCTACGAGCAGTACTTC.

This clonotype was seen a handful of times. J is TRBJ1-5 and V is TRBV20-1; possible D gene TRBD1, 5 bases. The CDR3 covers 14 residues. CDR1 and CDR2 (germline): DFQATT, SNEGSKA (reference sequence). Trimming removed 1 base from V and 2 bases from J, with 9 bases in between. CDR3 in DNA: TGCAGTGCTAGAGTGGGGGGAGGCAATCAGCCCCAGCATTTT. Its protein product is CSARVGGGNQPQHF.

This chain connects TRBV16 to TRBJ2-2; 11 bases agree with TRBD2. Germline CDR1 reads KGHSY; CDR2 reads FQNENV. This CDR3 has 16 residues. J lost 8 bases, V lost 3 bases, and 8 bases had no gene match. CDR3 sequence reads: CASSHQLAGESGELFF. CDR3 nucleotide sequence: TGTGCCAGCAGCCACCAACTAGCGGGAGAATCAGGGGAGCTGTTTTTT.

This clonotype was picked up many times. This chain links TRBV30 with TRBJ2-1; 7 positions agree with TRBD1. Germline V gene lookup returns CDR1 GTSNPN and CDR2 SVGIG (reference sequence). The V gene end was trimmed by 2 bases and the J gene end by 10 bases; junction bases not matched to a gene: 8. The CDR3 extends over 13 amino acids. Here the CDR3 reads CAWSLGGRGEQFF. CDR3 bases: TGTGCCTGGAGTCTAGGGGGCCGTGGGGAGCAGTTCTTC.

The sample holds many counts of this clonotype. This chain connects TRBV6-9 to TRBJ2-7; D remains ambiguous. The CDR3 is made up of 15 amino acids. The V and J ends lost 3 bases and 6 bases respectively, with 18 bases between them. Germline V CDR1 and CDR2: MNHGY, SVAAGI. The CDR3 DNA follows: TGTGCCAGCAGTTACTCAATGGCTCTGACCGTCGAGCAGTACTTC. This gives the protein CASSYSMALTVEQYF.